Below are 6 T cell receptor beta chains sequenced from a single sample in a study of blood T cell repertoires in COVID-19 (TCRdb year 2020). The receptor library was made with the immunoSEQ multiplex PCR assay. In TCRdb, the immuneACCESS table is reduced to in-frame sequences with V and J assigned. These tables do not hold every clone; where another copy was compared, an unresolved V gene accounts for under half, and the others remain unexplained. The sample profile shows about 200,000 clones; 85% to 90% of them were found once. Around 1.6% of the sample rests with the top ten. Sequences were obtained from peripheral blood. Receptors originate from a man between 18 and 35 years old with active or convalescent COVID-19.

This chain connects TRBV6-5 to TRBJ2-5; D is perhaps TRBD1 (6 bases). The CDR3 is made up of 13 amino acids. Germline V gene data show CDR1 as MNHEY and CDR2 as SVGAGI. Trimming removed 8 bases at V and 2 bases at J, with 12 bases between. The CDR3 loop is CASGPTGQETQYF. CDR3 bases: TGTGCCAGCGGACCGACAGGACAAGAGACCCAGTACTTC.

This chain joins TRBV19 and TRBJ1-3; possible D gene TRBD1, 5 bases. Trimming removed 1 base at V and 7 bases at J, with 11 bases between. The germline V gene encodes CDR1 LNHDA and CDR2 SQIVND (reference sequence). The CDR3 has 14 amino acids. The CDR3 bases are TGTGCCAGTAGTATAGTTGCCAAGGGGAACACCATATATTTT. Protein: CASSIVAKGNTIYF.

The V gene is TRBV6-5, the J gene TRBJ1-2, with 8 bases that match TRBD1. V was clipped by 8 bases and J by 2 bases; unmatched bases: 7. The CDR3 spans 14 residues. CDR1 and CDR2 from the germline V gene are MNHEY and SVGAGI. This chain's CDR3 is CASWGQAENYGYTF. CDR3 nucleotides: TGTGCCAGCTGGGGACAGGCCGAAAACTATGGCTACACCTTC.

The chain employs TRBV28 and TRBJ1-4; no clear D gene. V was cut by 7 bases and J by 0 bases, with 9 bases left in between. Germline assignment: CDR1 MDHEN and CDR2 SYDVKM. The CDR3 contains 14 residues. The CDR3 reads CASTWQATNEKLFF. DNA for the CDR3: TGTGCCAGCACCTGGCAGGCAACTAATGAAAAACTGTTTTTT.

This chain links TRBV12-5 with TRBJ1-1; the D is unclear. Trimming took 2 bases from V and 0 from J, leaving 13 bases between them. This CDR3 has 16 residues. From germline, CDR1 is LGHNT and CDR2 FRNRAP. The CDR3 nucleotides are TGTGCTAGTGGTTTGCCTGCCGGCGGCGTGAACACTGAAGCTTTCTTT. Translating it yields CASGLPAGGVNTEAFF.

The gene calls are TRBV5-1 and TRBJ2-7, with TRBD2 matching over 9 bases. Per germline, CDR1 SGHRS and CDR2 YFSETQ. This CDR3 spans 17 amino acids. The J segment lost 2 bases and the V segment lost 2 bases, leaving 11 bases of the junction unmatched. CDR3 in amino acids: CASSFPRAGGYPYEQYF. DNA of the CDR3: TGCGCCAGCAGCTTCCCTCGGGCGGGAGGGTACCCCTACGAGCAGTACTTC.